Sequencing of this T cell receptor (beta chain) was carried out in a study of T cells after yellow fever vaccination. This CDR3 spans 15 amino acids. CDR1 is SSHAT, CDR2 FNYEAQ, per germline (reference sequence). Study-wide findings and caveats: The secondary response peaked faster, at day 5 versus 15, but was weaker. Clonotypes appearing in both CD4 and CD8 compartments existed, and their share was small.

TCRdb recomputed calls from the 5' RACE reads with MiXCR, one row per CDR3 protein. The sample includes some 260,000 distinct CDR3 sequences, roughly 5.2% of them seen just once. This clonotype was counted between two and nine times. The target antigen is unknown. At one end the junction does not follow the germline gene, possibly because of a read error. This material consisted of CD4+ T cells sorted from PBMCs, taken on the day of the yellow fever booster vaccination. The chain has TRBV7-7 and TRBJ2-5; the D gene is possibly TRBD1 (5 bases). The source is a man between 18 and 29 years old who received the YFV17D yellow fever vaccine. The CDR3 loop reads CASSSSQGVMETQYF. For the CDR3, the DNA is TGTGCTAGCAGCAGCAGCCAAGGGGTTATGGAGACCCAGTACTTC.